This is a list of T cell receptor beta chains from one sample in a study of T-cell reconstitution after alpha-beta-depleted transplantation in children. TCRdb reprocessed the PCR reads with MiXCR, giving one entry per CDR3 protein. The sample shows 500,000 to 750,000 distinct CDR3 sequences, more than 20% of them seen only once. The input for sequencing was PBMCs, taken before TCRalphabeta/CD19-depleted stem cell transplant. The source of these receptors is a boy less than two years old with Wiskott-Aldrich syndrome, due to receive a stem cell transplant. CDR3s include the opening cysteine and the closing phenylalanine or tryptophan. A D gene is named only where the DNA matches it firmly. Clone size is given for some rows only: seen once, a few or many times, or a class if the clone is expanded.

-,-,TRBV7-2,TRBJ2-1,TGTGCCAGCAGCTCGTCGCGCAGCGGTTCCTACAATGAGCAGTTCTTC,CASSSSRSGSYNEQFF
-,TRBD1,TRBV5-6,TRBJ2-2,TGTGCCAGCAGCCAGACAGGGAGCTACACCGGGGAGCTGTTTTTT,CASSQTGSYTGELFF
-,-,TRBV5-8,TRBJ2-7,TGTGCCAGCAGCAGACAGGTTGCCTACGAGCAGTACTTC,CASSRQVAYEQYF
-,-,TRBV5-1,TRBJ2-5,TGCGCCAGCAGCGGGGCTTCGACTTCGGGGGAGACCCAGTACTTC,CASSGASTSGETQYF
-,-,TRBV5-1,TRBJ2-2,TGCGCCAGCAGCTTACGGGCTGGAACCGGGGAGCTGTTTTTT,CASSLRAGTGELFF
few,-,TRBV29-1,TRBJ1-1,TGCAGCGTGGCGGGGCTCATGAACACTGAAGCTTTCTTT,CSVAGLMNTEAFF
-,TRBD2,TRBV5-1,TRBJ2-5,TGCGCCAGCAGCTCAACTGGGACTAGCGGGAGTTCTTTACTTTGGGAGACCCAGTACTTC,CASSSTGTSGSSLLWETQYF
-,TRBD1,TRBV9,TRBJ1-1,TGTGCCAGCAGCGCCCGGGACAGGAACACTGAAGCTTTCTTT,CASSARDRNTEAFF
few,-,TRBV5-1,TRBJ2-2,TGCGCCAGCAGCTTGCTATCTAGCGACACCGGGGAGCTGTTTTTT,CASSLLSSDTGELFF
-,TRBD2,TRBV3-1,TRBJ2-7,TGTGCCAGCAGCCACGATCTAGCGGCCTCCTACGAGCAGTACTTC,CASSHDLAASYEQYF
few,-,TRBV20-1,TRBJ1-6,TGCAGTGCTAGGACAGGCGACAATTCACCCCTCCACTTT,CSARTGDNSPLHF
-,-,TRBV20-1,TRBJ2-3,TGCAGTGCTAGAGACCCAGATACGCAGTATTTT,CSARDPDTQYF
few,-,TRBV7-9,TRBJ2-7,TGTGCCAGCAGCTTAGCCATCTACGAGCAGTACTTC,CASSLAIYEQYF
-,-,TRBV12-3/TRBV12-4,TRBJ2-1,TGTGCCAGCAGTTTTCTGGGGGAGCAGTTCTTC,CASSFLGEQFF
-,-,TRBV29-1,TRBJ2-7,TGCAGCGTTGAAGAAGGTCCGGGCTACGAGCAGTACTTC,CSVEEGPGYEQYF
-,-,TRBV7-2,TRBJ2-1,TGTGCCAGCAGCTTAGTACGGGGGACACTTAGGAATGAGCAGTTCTTC,CASSLVRGTLRNEQFF
few,TRBD1,TRBV5-1,TRBJ1-2,TGCGCCAGCAGCTCACGTTTCGCGGGACAGATATATGGCTACACCTTC,CASSSRFAGQIYGYTF
-,-,TRBV7-9,TRBJ1-6,TGTGCCAGCAGCTTAGTTGCAAGCTCCTATAATTCACCCCTCCACTTT,CASSLVASSYNSPLHF
few,TRBD1,TRBV5-1,TRBJ1-2,TGCGCCAGCAGCCCCCGGGACAGGAGACGAGGTAGATATGGCTACACCTTC,CASSPRDRRRGRYGYTF
-,-,TRBV5-1,TRBJ2-7,TGCGCCAGCAGACAAGGGGACTTTTACGAGCAGTACTTC,CASRQGDFYEQYF
-,TRBD1,TRBV20-1,TRBJ1-3,TGCAGTGCTTGGACAGGGAGCTCTGGAAACACCATATATTTT,CSAWTGSSGNTIYF
-,-,TRBV12-3/TRBV12-4,TRBJ2-7,TGTGCCAGCAGTTTACTGCGGCAGGGAGGCGAGCAGTACTTC,CASSLLRQGGEQYF
-,-,TRBV5-1,TRBJ1-1,TGCGCCAGCAGCTTGGACAGGCCGAACACTGAAGCTTTCTTT,CASSLDRPNTEAFF
once,TRBD1,TRBV20-1,TRBJ2-5,TGCAGTGCTACGCCGGGACAGGGCTTCCAAGAGACCCAGTACTTC,CSATPGQGFQETQYF
few,TRBD2,TRBV4-1,TRBJ2-1,TGCGCCAGCAGGGGACTAGCGGGAGGGCGGTTATACAATGAGCAGTTCTTC,CASRGLAGGRLYNEQFF
-,-,TRBV10-3,TRBJ2-2,TGTGCCATCAGTCAACCCACCGGGGAGCTGTTTTTT,CAISQPTGELFF
-,TRBD2,TRBV20-1,TRBJ2-7,TGCAGTGGACTAGCGGGTATCTACGAGCAGTACTTC,CSGLAGIYEQYF
few,-,TRBV9,TRBJ2-7,TGTGCCAGCAGCGGGGACCCAAACTACGAGCAGTACTTC,CASSGDPNYEQYF
-,-,TRBV10-1,TRBJ2-1,TGCGCCAGCAGTGAAGGGGGAGCCCTTTACAATGAGCAGTTCTTC,CASSEGGALYNEQFF
-,-,TRBV27,TRBJ1-3,TGTGCCAGCAGTGAAGGGACCTTCTCAGGAAACACCATATATTTT,CASSEGTFSGNTIYF
many,TRBD2,TRBV5-1,TRBJ2-1,TGCGCCAGCAGCTTGGGGCTAGCGGCGAACTACAATGAGCAGTTCTTC,CASSLGLAANYNEQFF
-,-,TRBV5-5,TRBJ1-2,TGTGCCAGCAGCTTGCCGACGAGACAACTGAACTATGGCTACACCTTC,CASSLPTRQLNYGYTF
-,TRBD1,TRBV7-8,TRBJ1-5,TGTGCCAGCAGCGAGCGACAGGGGGGGACTCAGCCCCAGCATTTT,CASSERQGGTQPQHF
-,-,TRBV10-3,TRBJ2-5,TGTGCCATCAGTGAGTCACTAGTCAAACAAGAGACCCAGTACTTC,CAISESLVKQETQYF
few,-,TRBV10-2,TRBJ2-7,TGCGCCAGCACCCGGGACCCTTTCTACGAGCAGTACTTC,CASTRDPFYEQYF
few,-,TRBV28,TRBJ2-3,TGTGCCAGCAGCGGGACAGGGGAGGCGGGAGGGCCAACAGATACGCAGTATTTT,CASSGTGEAGGPTDTQYF
many,-,TRBV20-1,TRBJ2-1,TGCAGTGCTAAAATTTTCGGAACTATTAACAATGAGCAGTTCTTC,CSAKIFGTINNEQFF
few,TRBD1,TRBV24-1,TRBJ1-1,TGTGCCACGAAGGGGGCGCTGGACACTGAAGCTTTCTTT,CATKGALDTEAFF
once,-,TRBV5-1,TRBJ1-1,TGCGCCAGCAGCTTGGATCCCGACGACAACACTGAAGCTTTCTTT,CASSLDPDDNTEAFF
-,TRBD2,TRBV7-9,TRBJ2-1,TGTGCCAGCAGCTACCAACTAGCGGGAGTAGATGAGCAGTTCTTC,CASSYQLAGVDEQFF
-,-,TRBV12-3/TRBV12-4,TRBJ2-1,TGTGCCAGCAGTCGAGGGACGATCAATGAGCAGTTCTTC,CASSRGTINEQFF
once,-,TRBV9,TRBJ2-2,TGTGCCAGCAGCGCGAGGGAGTCCGGGGCCGGGGAGCTGTTTTTT,CASSARESGAGELFF
-,-,TRBV4-1,TRBJ1-1,TGCGCCAGCAGCCCCCTCCAACAGAGGAACACTGAAGCTTTCTTT,CASSPLQQRNTEAFF
-,-,TRBV5-5,TRBJ2-7,TGTGCCAGCAGCTCTCAGGGGCACGAGCAGTACTTC,CASSSQGHEQYF
-,TRBD1,TRBV25-1,TRBJ2-5,TGTGCCAGCAGTGAACTCGGGACAGGGGGGCGAGAGACCCAGTACTTC,CASSELGTGGRETQYF
few,-,TRBV5-1,TRBJ2-5,TGCGCCAGCAGCCCCTCCATGGGAGAGACCCAGTACTTC,CASSPSMGETQYF
-,-,TRBV7-2,TRBJ1-4,TGTGCCAGCAGCTTAGAGCCACAGGGAAAACTGTTTTTT,CASSLEPQGKLFF
-,-,TRBV29-1,TRBJ2-3,TGCAGCGTTGGGACACCCAACACAGATACGCAGTATTTT,CSVGTPNTDTQYF
-,-,TRBV6-1,TRBJ2-5,TGTGCCAGCAACCCGGGTGGGGAGACCCAGTACTTC,CASNPGGETQYF
-,-,TRBV12-3/TRBV12-4,TRBJ1-5,TGTGCCAGCAGTCTTATTGACAGGAGCAATCAGCCCCAGCATTTT,CASSLIDRSNQPQHF
few,-,TRBV15,TRBJ1-3,TGTGCCACCAGCAGAGCTCGGGACGGTGGAAACACCATATATTTT,CATSRARDGGNTIYF
few,-,TRBV28,TRBJ2-4,TGTGCCAGCAGTTTATGGTCGTCTCGAGCCAAAAACATTCAGTACTTC,CASSLWSSRAKNIQYF
-,TRBD1,TRBV20-1,TRBJ2-7,TGCAGTGCTAGGCACAGGGGGACCTACGAGCAGTACTTC,CSARHRGTYEQYF
-,TRBD1,TRBV7-6,TRBJ1-2,TGTGCCAGCAGCCCAGACAGGGGCGGCTATGGCTACACCTTC,CASSPDRGGYGYTF
few,-,TRBV9,TRBJ2-2,TGTGCCAGCAGCGTAGCAATCTCTGCCGCCGGGGAGCTGTTTTTT,CASSVAISAAGELFF
few,TRBD2,TRBV20-1,TRBJ2-7,TGCAGTGCTAGACGGCTAGCGGGAGGGCTTGAGCAGTACTTC,CSARRLAGGLEQYF